Following are 17 T cell receptor beta chains from one sample sequenced in a study of early T cells in non-severe SARS-CoV-2 infection (dated by TCRdb to the early 2020s). To prepare the library, 5' RACE was applied. Sequencing was carried out with a NextSeq 500. TCRdb cleaned the public reads at Q25 with fastp, built clones with MiXCR and kept in-frame beta chains. A single entry per CDR3 protein holds the most common genes and DNA from its merged rows. The sample table shows 52,000 or so distinct CDR3 sequences, and around 6.6% are seen once. In total, the top ten clones hold approximately 5.5% of the sample. This specimen was whole blood, taken at baseline. Receptors were obtained from an adult who was a healthcare worker with PCR-confirmed SARS-CoV-2 infection or an uninfected control (not recorded which).

The CDR3 spells CAWRMNHRGLNTEAFF. The CDR3 region has the DNA TGTGCCTGGAGGATGAATCACAGGGGATTGAACACTGAAGCTTTCTTT. The chain has TRBV30 and TRBJ1-1; the match to TRBD1 covers 7 bases. The V segment lost 3 bases and the J segment 0 bases; nucleotides outside the gene matches: 10. Per the germline V gene, CDR1 is GTSNPN and CDR2 is SVGIG (reference sequence). The CDR3 has 16 residues.

This clonotype was detected only a few times. This rearrangement joins TRBV5-1 to TRBJ1-2; D is possibly TRBD1 (5 bases). This CDR3 spans 14 amino acids. CDR1 is SGHRS, CDR2 YFSETQ, per germline. Trimming pared 4 bases from V and 7 bases from J, leaving 17 bases between. In DNA form, the CDR3 reads TGCGCCAGCAGCACCGGGACCCTCGGCGGTGGCTACACCTTC. It codes for CASSTGTLGGGYTF.

This clonotype was observed at least ten times. This chain links TRBV28 with TRBJ1-1; no firm D call. The CDR3 loop spans 13 amino acids. Deletions cut 7 bases from V and 5 bases from J, with 14 bases between. Germline V gives CDR1 MDHEN, CDR2 SYDVKM. The CDR3 DNA is TGTGCCAGCACCCTCCGATATGGGACTGAAGCTTTCTTT. Its protein product is CASTLRYGTEAFF.

The chain has TRBV11-1 and TRBJ2-3, with 11 bases fitting TRBD1. Per germline, CDR1 SGHAT and CDR2 FQDESV (reference sequence). After removal of 3 bases from V and 2 bases from J, the junction contained 1 base not matched to a gene. The CDR3 length is 15 residues. CDR3 coding DNA: TGTGCCAGCAGCTTGGGACAGGGGGACACAGATACGCAGTATTTT. It yields the protein CASSLGQGDTDTQYF. The full variable domain, its missing parts supplied by reference TRBV11-1 and TRBJ2-3, is EAEVAQSPRYKITEKSQAVAFWCDPISGHATLYWYRQILGQGPELLVQFQDESVVDDSQLPKDRFSAERLKGVDSTLKIQPAELGDSAMYLCASSLGQGDTDTQYFGPGTRLTVL.

This clonotype was counted a few times. The chain links TRBV28 to TRBJ2-3; a possible D gene is TRBD2 (5 bases). V was shortened by 6 bases and J by 1 base, with 17 bases between the two germline ends. CDR3 length: 16 amino acids. Germline lookup yields CDR1 MDHEN and CDR2 SYDVKM. CDR3 sequence: CASRQEGRKGTDTQYF. In DNA form, the CDR3 reads TGTGCCAGCAGACAAGAGGGCAGAAAGGGCACAGATACGCAGTATTTT.

This clonotype occurred many times. The genes are TRBV4-3 and TRBJ2-1, with D perhaps matching TRBD1 or TRBD2 (5 bases each). The V end was cut by 0 bases, the J end by 9 bases, with 12 bases between. Germline V gene lookup returns CDR1 LGHNA and CDR2 YSLEER. This CDR3 spans 14 amino acids. CDR3 bases: TGCGCCAGCAGCCAAGAGGGGGTTTTGAGTGAGCAGTTCTTC. It codes for CASSQEGVLSEQFF.

The chain links TRBV7-2 to TRBJ2-1; D could derive from TRBD1 or TRBD2 (5 bases each). This CDR3 has 14 amino acids. CDR1 and CDR2 (germline): SGHTA, FQGNSA. V lost 5 bases and J 13 bases, leaving 21 bases between the germline ends. CDR3 region: CASSLEYGTGFQFF. The CDR3 nucleotides read TGTGCCAGCAGCCTTGAATACGGGACGGGGTTCCAGTTCTTC. The full variable domain, rest sourced from reference TRBV7-2 and TRBJ2-1, is GAGVSQSPSNKVTEKGKDVELRCDPISGHTALYWYRQSLGQGLEFLIYFQGNSAPDKSGLPSDRFSAERTGGSVSTLTIQRTQQEDSAVYLCASSLEYGTGFQFFGPGTRLTVL.

The V and J genes are TRBV7-2 and TRBJ2-7; weak D call: TRBD1 (8 bases). From germline, CDR1 is SGHTA and CDR2 FQGNSA. Between the trimmed V and J ends, which lost 6 bases and 1 base, there was a span of 13 bases. The CDR3 loop spans 14 amino acids. CDR3 residues: CASRLQGGSYEQYF. For the CDR3, the DNA is TGTGCCAGCAGGTTACAGGGGGGGTCCTACGAGCAGTACTTC.

This clonotype was seen a single time. The chain carries TRBV4-3 and TRBJ2-7; tentative D call: TRBD1 (5 bases). In germline, CDR1 is LGHNA, CDR2 YSLEER. Trimming removed 0 bases at V and 0 bases at J, with 18 bases between. CDR3 length equals 18 residues. CDR3 residues: CASSQDVGYRPSSYEQYF. The DNA of the CDR3 is TGCGCCAGCAGCCAAGATGTGGGATACAGGCCGAGCTCCTACGAGCAGTACTTC.

This clonotype has a count of ten or more. The chain uses TRBV29-1 and TRBJ1-2; 9 nucleotides line up with TRBD1. The CDR3 is 14 amino acids. In germline, CDR1 is SQVTM, CDR2 ANQGSEA. J lost 8 bases, V lost 6 bases, and 13 bases had no gene match. CDR3 protein: CSVALETGGSGYTF. The CDR3 nucleotides are TGCAGCGTAGCCCTTGAAACAGGGGGCAGCGGCTACACCTTC.

Ten or more counts support this clonotype. This rearrangement joins TRBV7-9 to TRBJ1-2; a weak D match, TRBD1 (5 bases). Germline V gene data show CDR1 as SEHNR and CDR2 as FQNEAQ (reference sequence). This CDR3 contains 14 residues. The V end was cut by 5 bases, the J end by 6 bases, with 16 bases between. CDR3 residues: CASSGGRTDDGYTF. CDR3 bases: TGTGCCAGCAGCGGGGGGAGGACGGACGATGGCTACACCTTC.

This clonotype was seen a few times. The chain links TRBV18 to TRBJ1-1, with a possible D match to TRBD1 (6 bases). Germline values: CDR1 KGHSH, CDR2 LQKENI. The V gene lost 7 bases and the J gene lost 3 bases, with 12 bases spanning the gap. The CDR3 length is 13 residues. CDR3 sequence: CASLQGRDTEAFF. CDR3 nucleotide sequence: TGTGCCAGCTTGCAGGGGAGGGACACTGAAGCTTTCTTT.

The rearrangement links TRBV28 to TRBJ1-2, with D unresolved. Germline CDR1 MDHEN, CDR2 SYDVKM. The CDR3 length is 12 residues. Trimming took 6 bases from V and 1 from J, leaving 6 bases between them. The CDR3 DNA follows: TGTGCCAGCAGAGGACTTAACTATGGCTACACCTTC. Amino acids: CASRGLNYGYTF.

The table lists this clonotype with many counts. This chain links TRBV20-1 with TRBJ1-1; D unclear. V gave up 0 bases and J gave up 8 bases, with 13 bases separating them. Germline lookup yields CDR1 DFQATT and CDR2 SNEGSKA (reference sequence). This CDR3 has 13 amino acids. CDR3 amino acids: CSARDPMAAEAFF. Here the CDR3 DNA reads TGCAGTGCTAGAGACCCTATGGCGGCCGAAGCTTTCTTT.

This clonotype appeared many times. The rearrangement links TRBV7-9 to TRBJ1-1; D gene ambiguous. Germline loops: CDR1 SEHNR, CDR2 FQNEAQ (reference sequence). V gave up 7 bases and J gave up 2 bases, with 20 bases separating them. The length of the CDR3 is 16 residues. CDR3 bases: TGTGCCAGCACCCTAGGGCAGAGGAGGGTAAACACTGAAGCTTTCTTT. This sequence encodes CASTLGQRRVNTEAFF. Filled out from reference TRBV7-9 and TRBJ1-1, the complete variable domain reads DTGVSQNPRHKITKRGQNVTFRCDPISEHNRLYWYRQTLGQGPEFLTYFQNEAQLEKSRLLSDRFSAERPKGSFSTLEIQRTEQGDSAMYLCASTLGQRRVNTEAFFGQGTRLTVV.

This clonotype was picked up a small number of times. The chain carries TRBV11-2 and TRBJ2-3, with D perhaps TRBD1 or TRBD2 (5 bases each). Germline CDR1 is SGHAT and CDR2 is FQNNGV. This CDR3 is built from 14 residues. The V end was cut by 2 bases, the J end by 6 bases, with 12 bases between. The CDR3: CASSLRGVGDTQYF. The CDR3 nucleotides read TGTGCCAGCAGCTTAAGAGGGGTCGGGGATACGCAGTATTTT.

This clonotype was seen at least ten times. The chain is built from TRBV7-6 and TRBJ2-3, with a tentative D call TRBD2 (7 bases). This CDR3 contains 14 residues. Germline V lookup: CDR1 SGHVS, CDR2 FNYEAQ. Deletions cut 1 base from V and 4 bases from J, with 9 bases between. The CDR3 sequence is CASSLGGGSDTQYF. The CDR3 coding sequence is TGTGCCAGCAGCTTAGGCGGGGGCTCAGATACGCAGTATTTT.